This passage covers 14 T cell receptor beta chains from one sample sequenced in a study of blood T cell repertoires in COVID-19. Clones were read by immunoSEQ multiplex PCR, and TCRdb kept only the in-frame ones, dropping some. The profile shows 140,000 to 150,000 clones, 84% of them singletons. The sample was peripheral blood. These receptors all come from a human donor in a cohort sampled during active COVID-19.

The chain joins TRBV2 to TRBJ2-7; TRBD2 matches at 9 bases. V was clipped by 6 bases and J by 7 bases; unmatched bases: 10. Germline V lookup: CDR1 SNHLY, CDR2 FYNNEI. CDR3 length: 14 amino acids. The CDR3, as DNA: TGTGCCAGCAGCCCCGCGGGGGGGTTAAGAGAGCAGTACTTC. It translates to CASSPAGGLREQYF.

The V and J genes are TRBV20-1 and TRBJ2-7; possible D gene TRBD1, 5 bases. This CDR3 spans 16 amino acids. V dropped 3 bases and J dropped 3 bases, with 21 bases sitting between them. Per germline, CDR1 DFQATT and CDR2 SNEGSKA (reference sequence). The CDR3: CSASSGGAARYYEQYF. The CDR3 DNA is TGCAGTGCTAGTAGTGGTGGGGCGGCACGCTACTACGAGCAGTACTTC.

The rearrangement uses TRBV7-9 and TRBJ2-1, with 10 bases matching TRBD2. The germline V gene encodes CDR1 SEHNR and CDR2 FQNEAQ (reference sequence). V lost 5 bases to trimming and J lost 8 bases; unmatched junction nucleotides: 12. This CDR3 has 16 residues. The CDR3 region is CASSPPSAGGPHEQFF. For the CDR3, the DNA is TGTGCCAGCAGCCCCCCATCAGCGGGGGGGCCCCATGAGCAGTTCTTC.

V is TRBV7-2 and J is TRBJ1-1; the D gene is possibly TRBD1 (6 bases). The CDR3 length is 16 residues. Trimming stripped 6 bases from V and 0 bases from J, with 17 bases between. CDR1 and CDR2 (germline): SGHTA, FQGNSA. CDR3 sequence: CASRRTGRVLNTEAFF. The CDR3 DNA is TGTGCCAGCAGGAGAACAGGGAGGGTACTGAACACTGAAGCTTTCTTT.

The chain employs TRBV4-3 and TRBJ1-4; D is ambiguous. V was shortened by 1 base and J by 5 bases, with 5 bases between the two germline ends. The CDR3 totals 13 residues. Germline V gene lookup returns CDR1 LGHNA and CDR2 YSLEER. The chain's CDR3 is CASSQAPNEKLFF. CDR3 sequence (DNA): TGCGCCAGCAGCCAAGCCCCGAATGAAAAACTGTTTTTT.

This chain's CDR3 is CASSVVRDGELFF. CDR3 in DNA: TGTGCCAGCAGCGTAGTTCGGGACGGGGAGCTGTTTTTT. The chain is built from TRBV9 and TRBJ2-2, with TRBD2 as a possible D gene (5 bases). The CDR3 covers 13 residues. Germline CDR1 SGDLS, CDR2 YYNGEE. V was shortened by 0 bases and J by 7 bases, with 7 bases between the two germline ends.

This clone was seen a handful of times. The chain uses TRBV15 and TRBJ2-7; 7 bases fit TRBD1. The germline V gene has CDR1 LNHNV and CDR2 YYDKDF (reference sequence). The CDR3 contains 13 residues. V trimming: 1 base; J trimming: 6 bases; junction bases outside the gene matches: 3. The CDR3 is CATSRAGGSEQYF. For the CDR3, the DNA is TGTGCCACCAGCAGAGCAGGGGGAAGCGAGCAGTACTTC.

The rearrangement links TRBV28 to TRBJ2-2; 8 bases align to TRBD1. The junction had 12 bases not matched to a gene; V was cut back by 7 bases and J by 5 bases. Germline CDR1 reads MDHEN; CDR2 reads SYDVKM. CDR3 length equals 16 residues. CDR3 DNA sequence: TGTGCCAGCATCCCCGGAGACAGGGGATGGACCGGGGAGCTGTTTTTT. Protein product: CASIPGDRGWTGELFF.

The chain carries TRBV4-3 and TRBJ2-7, with 7 bases aligning to TRBD1. Germline V CDR1 and CDR2: LGHNA, YSLEER. The CDR3 is 14 amino acids. The ends lost 0 bases at V and 6 bases at J; junction bases unmatched: 5. CDR3 region: CASSQDNRGSEQYF. As DNA, the CDR3 is TGCGCCAGCAGCCAAGATAACAGGGGAAGCGAGCAGTACTTC.

The V and J genes are TRBV5-4 and TRBJ2-2, with 9 bases that match TRBD1. Germline V gene data show CDR1 as SGHNT and CDR2 as YYREEE (reference sequence). V shed 4 bases, J shed 2 bases, and the junction held 12 bases outside the gene matches. The CDR3 contains 18 residues. The CDR3: CASSGADRDRANTGELFF. CDR3 sequence (DNA): TGTGCCAGCAGCGGGGCGGACCGGGACAGGGCCAACACCGGGGAGCTGTTTTTT.

This sequence joins TRBV4-2 and TRBJ2-1; 9 positions match TRBD1. The CDR3 is 15 amino acids. Germline V gene lookup returns CDR1 LGHNA and CDR2 YNFKEQ. V was clipped by 4 bases and J by 2 bases; unmatched bases: 3. The DNA for the CDR3 is TGTGCCAGCAGCCGGGACAGGGTCGCCTACAATGAGCAGTTCTTC. Translation gives CASSRDRVAYNEQFF.

The chain couples TRBV27 to TRBJ1-4; TRBD1 matches at 8 bases. J gave up 8 bases and V 3 bases, and 8 bases lay outside the gene matches. Per the germline V gene, CDR1 is MNHEY and CDR2 is SMNVEV (reference sequence). The CDR3 covers 15 residues. CDR3 nucleotides: TGTGCCAGCAGTTTGGCAGGGGGCAAGGAGGAAAAACTGTTTTTT. Protein product: CASSLAGGKEEKLFF.

The V gene is TRBV19, the J gene TRBJ1-4; D gene uncertain. Trimming took 1 base from V and 5 from J, leaving 8 bases between them. The CDR3 consists of 14 residues. Germline loops: CDR1 LNHDA, CDR2 SQIVND (reference sequence). The CDR3 nucleotides read TGTGCCAGTAGTATAGGCGGCCCCAATGAAAAACTGTTTTTT. Translation: CASSIGGPNEKLFF.

This sequence joins TRBV3-1 (or the pseudogene TRBV3-2) and TRBJ2-7; 7 bases line up with TRBD1. V trimming: 4 bases; J trimming: 2 bases; junction bases outside the gene matches: 5. Germline loops: CDR1 LGHDT, CDR2 YNNKEL (reference sequence). The CDR3 has 14 residues. The CDR3 bases are TGTGCCAGCAGCCGGAGTCAGGGGGCCTACGAGCAGTACTTC. Translation gives CASSRSQGAYEQYF.